This T cell receptor beta chain was captured in a study of tissue T cells after allogeneic stem cell transplantation. Study-wide findings and caveats: Across patients, clones rarely overlapped, yet motif clusters were shared tissue-specifically.

Assay: immunoSEQ multiplex PCR; the TCRdb copy retains only in-frame clones and omits some. This sample has some 47,000 clones, with over 70% found just once. Notes on this clone: Its antigen is unknown. Mouse gene names apply.

This clonotype was sampled from a pool of C57BL/6 mice in good health. Sequencing was done on a sample of sorted cells pooled from one or two spleens.

The sequenced part of the CDR3 DNA is TGTGCCAGCTCTCTGGGGCGGCAAGACACCCAGTAC. Its translation is CASSLGRQDTQY. The whole CDR3 is CASSLGRQDTQYF. This sequence joins TRBV12-1 and TRBJ2-5; D might be TRBD1 or TRBD2, each matching 5 bases. The DNA ends 1 residue before the CDR3 does, and the rest of the CDR3 is filled in from the germline J gene. Germline CDR1 and CDR2: SGHSN and HYEKVE. V shed 1 base and J shed 3 bases, with 7 bases lying between them. The CDR3 covers 13 residues.